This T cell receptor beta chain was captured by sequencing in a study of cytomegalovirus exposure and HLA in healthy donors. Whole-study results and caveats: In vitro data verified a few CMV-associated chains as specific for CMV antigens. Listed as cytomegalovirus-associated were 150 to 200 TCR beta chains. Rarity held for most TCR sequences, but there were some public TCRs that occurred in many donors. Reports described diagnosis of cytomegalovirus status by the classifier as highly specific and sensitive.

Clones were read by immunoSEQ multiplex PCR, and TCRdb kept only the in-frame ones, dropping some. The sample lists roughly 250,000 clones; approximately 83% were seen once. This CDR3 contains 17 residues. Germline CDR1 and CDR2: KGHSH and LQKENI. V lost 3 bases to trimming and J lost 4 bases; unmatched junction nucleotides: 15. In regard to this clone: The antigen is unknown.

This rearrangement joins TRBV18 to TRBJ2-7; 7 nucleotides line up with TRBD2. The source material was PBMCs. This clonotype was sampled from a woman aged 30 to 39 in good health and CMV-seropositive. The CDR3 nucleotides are TGTGCCAGCTCACCCCAGCCGGGGGAGCGGGGAAGTTACGAGCAGTACTTC. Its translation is CASSPQPGERGSYEQYF.